The T cell receptor beta chain described here comes from a study of cytomegalovirus exposure and HLA in healthy donors. Study-level points and caveats: Reports indicated that the classifier achieved high specificity and sensitivity in diagnosing cytomegalovirus status. Later analysis associated a missense DCLRE1C variant with TCR beta V- and J-gene trimming.

CDR3 length equals 14 residues. After removal of 5 bases from V and 3 bases from J, the junction contained 6 bases not matched to a gene. Germline values: CDR1 SGHTA, CDR2 FQGTGA. The study ran its PCR with 60 Vbeta and 13 Jbeta primers. Method: immunoSEQ multiplex PCR; TCRdb's copy keeps in-frame clones and lacks some. The table includes about 160,000 clones, approximately 80% detected once. A word on this clone: Its antigen is unidentified. This sample also contains other DNA sequences that code for the same CDR3.

Specimen: PBMCs. The V gene is TRBV7-3, the J gene TRBJ1-1; 7 nucleotides align to TRBD1. This TCR came from a woman aged 50 to 60 in good health and CMV-seropositive. CDR3 sequence reads: CASSLNRGDTEAFF. CDR3 coding DNA: TGTGCCAGCAGCCTAAACAGGGGCGACACTGAAGCTTTCTTT. Filled out from reference TRBV7-3 and TRBJ1-1, the complete variable domain reads GAGVSQTPSNKVTEKGKYVELRCDPISGHTALYWYRQSLGQGPEFLIYFQGTGAADDSGLPNDRFFAVRPEGSVSTLKIQRTERGDSAVYLCASSLNRGDTEAFFGQGTRLTVV.